This T cell receptor (beta chain) was documented in a study of vaccination effects on CD4 cells after COVID-19. Study context: A couple of convalescent patients provided samples 16 days and one week prevaccination.

Using viral peptide pools, the ViraFEST assay grew out antigen-specific CD4+ T cells prior to sequencing. When about ten days of culture had elapsed, CD4+ T cells were isolated. The person had PCR-confirmed SARS-CoV-2 infection between March and December 2020. Notes on the study in general: Clones arising from infection and from vaccination showed marked clonal contraction late after vaccination.

The CDR3 is 17 residues long. Germline lookup yields CDR1 LGHNT and CDR2 FRNRAP. Deletions cut 1 base from V and 7 bases from J, with 20 bases between. TCRdb's table, derived via immunoSEQ multiplex PCR, lists solely in-frame clones and lacks some. The sample includes under 25,000 clones, approximately 74% of them seen just once. With respect to this clone: Its antigen is still unknown.

Sample: CD4+ T cells from PBMCs cultured with SARS-CoV-2 spike peptides, taken before COVID-19 vaccination. The chain combines TRBV12-5 with TRBJ1-5; the D gene is possibly TRBD1 (6 bases). The sequence was collected from a human donor who had a prior SARS-CoV-2 infection. The CDR3 nucleotides read TGTGCTAGTGGTTTGGACGTACAGTGGGGGGCCTTGCAGCCCCAGCATTTT. Protein sequence: CASGLDVQWGALQPQHF.